This T cell receptor beta chain was captured by sequencing in a study of blood T cell repertoires in COVID-19. Overall study: T cells, B-cell-depleted T cells, or PBMCs supplied cDNA or gDNA.

CDR1 is SNHLY, CDR2 FYNNEI, per germline. This CDR3 has 13 residues. Trimming shortened V by 6 bases and J by 1 base, and 9 bases separated the two germline ends. Authors' methods: Estimates of nucleated cell counts were drawn from the amplification of reference gene primers. Repertoires were generated with immunoSEQ multiplex PCR, while TCRdb's copy carries only in-frame clones and drops some. The V and J calls and clone size come from that table; D and trimming were worked out from the DNA. The sample lists about 110,000 clones; around 79% were seen once. The rearrangement joins TRBV2 to TRBJ1-1; no firm D call. The sample taken for sequencing was peripheral blood. The TCR originated in a man between 65 and 80 years old with active or convalescent COVID-19. CDR3 nucleotides: TGTGCCAGCAGATCTTCCAGGAACACTGAAGCTTTCTTT. It specifies CASRSSRNTEAFF.